The 7 T cell receptor beta chains reported below all come from one sample, sequenced in a study of T cell repertoires in cytomegalovirus infection. TCRdb independently ran MiXCR on the reads; one entry per CDR3 protein. The sample has around 270,000 distinct CDR3 sequences, roughly 9% seen once; the top ten hold about 14%. Sequencing was done on a sample of PBMCs. These receptor sequences come from a human donor in good health (CMV status not recorded). Some clones in this sample may be carry-over from other donors' samples.

In this sample, this clonotype turned up a few times. This chain links TRBV28 with TRBJ2-1, with a tentative D call TRBD2 (6 bases). The CDR3 extends over 16 amino acids. Germline lookup yields CDR1 MDHEN and CDR2 SYDVKM. Trimming cost V 2 bases and J 6 bases, with 17 bases left between them. CDR3 loop: CASSLSGLPSLNEQFF. DNA for the CDR3: TGTGCCAGCAGTTTAAGCGGGCTCCCTTCCCTCAATGAGCAGTTCTTC.

This clonotype was seen ten or more times. V usage is TRBV14 and J usage is TRBJ1-2; 7 nucleotides line up with TRBD1. This CDR3 comprises 15 residues. Germline V gene sequence: CDR1 SGHDN, CDR2 FVKESK. The V and J ends lost 1 base and 8 bases, in that order; junction bases with no gene match: 10. Written as DNA, the CDR3 is TGTGCCAGCAGCCAAGGACAGGGATTGGTTCAGGGCTACACCTTC. It specifies CASSQGQGLVQGYTF. The full variable domain, with the rest looked up from reference TRBV14 and TRBJ1-2, is EAGVTQFPSHSVIEKGQTVTLRCDPISGHDNLYWYRRVMGKEIKFLLHFVKESKQDESGMPNNRFLAERTGGTYSTLKVQPAELEDSGVYFCASSQGQGLVQGYTFGSGTRLTVV.

This chain joins TRBV12-3 or TRBV12-4 and TRBJ1-5; TRBD1 is a possible D gene (6 bases). This CDR3 has 15 residues. With 7 bases removed from V and 2 bases from J, the gap between germline ends came to 15 bases. CDR3 amino acids: CASTPTGGGNQPQHF. Here the CDR3 DNA reads TGTGCCAGCACCCCGACAGGAGGCGGCAATCAGCCCCAGCATTTT.

This clonotype was counted many times. Here the CDR3 reads CASSLARSRGGVIYEQYF. The CDR3 DNA reads as TGTGCCAGCAGCTTAGCGAGGTCCCGGGGGGGCGTAATCTACGAGCAGTACTTC. V and J are TRBV7-6 and TRBJ2-7; 8 bases align to TRBD2. J gave up 3 bases and V 0 bases, and 13 bases lay outside the gene matches. This CDR3 is 18 amino acids long. The V gene's germline CDR1 is SGHVS and CDR2 FNYEAQ.

In this sample, this clonotype turned up many times. The chain employs TRBV7-2 and TRBJ2-5; D not certain. Germline V gene lookup returns CDR1 SGHTA and CDR2 FQGNSA. Trimming pared 2 bases from V and 3 bases from J, leaving 13 bases between. This CDR3 spans 15 amino acids. The CDR3 here is CASSLWGKDEETQYF. In DNA, the CDR3 is TGTGCCAGCAGCTTATGGGGAAAAGATGAAGAGACCCAGTACTTC.

This clonotype was counted ten times or more. As DNA, the CDR3 is TGTGCCAGCAGCTCATCTTCGGTGGCTTATGCTTTCTTT. The encoded protein is CASSSSSVAYAFF. The rearrangement links TRBV7-4 to TRBJ1-1; D gene uncertain. The CDR3 has 13 amino acids. Trimming left V 4 bases short and J 11 bases short, with 17 bases between. CDR1 SGHVT and CDR2 SQSDAQ come from the germline V gene.

This chain's CDR3 is CASSPGVPGNEQFF. In DNA form, the CDR3 reads TGTGCCAGCAGCCCCGGGGTTCCGGGCAATGAGCAGTTCTTC. This chain uses TRBV11-2 with TRBJ2-1; D is perhaps TRBD2 (5 bases). V was cut by 5 bases and J by 6 bases, with 14 bases left in between. Germline-derived CDR1 and CDR2 are SGHAT and FQNNGV. The CDR3 length is 14 residues.